The 7 T cell receptor beta chains below come from one sample, sequenced in a study of blood T cell repertoires in COVID-19. Clones were read by immunoSEQ multiplex PCR, and TCRdb kept only the in-frame ones, dropping some. Of under 150,000 clones in the sample, around three quarters were seen once. The specimen sequenced was peripheral blood. The origin of the receptors is a woman in her 70s with acute or convalescent COVID-19.

This chain uses TRBV19 with TRBJ2-7, with a weak D call TRBD1 (6 bases). The CDR3 consists of 15 residues. Trimming shortened V by 9 bases and J by 2 bases, and 20 bases separated the two germline ends. Germline assignment: CDR1 LNHDA and CDR2 SQIVND (reference sequence). The CDR3 DNA follows: TGTGCCAGCCAATATGCCAGGGGAAATGCCTACGAGCAGTACTTC. Protein sequence: CASQYARGNAYEQYF.

This CDR3 is CSVEGSGISSSYNEQFF. The CDR3 DNA follows: TGCAGCGTTGAGGGTAGCGGGATATCAAGCTCCTACAATGAGCAGTTCTTC. V usage is TRBV29-1 and J usage is TRBJ2-1; 8 bases line up with TRBD2. The CDR3 is 17 residues long. The V gene end was trimmed by 3 bases and the J gene end by 0 bases; junction bases not matched to a gene: 10. The germline V gene has CDR1 SQVTM and CDR2 ANQGSEA.

The chain is built from TRBV4-3 and TRBJ1-1; 8 bases agree with TRBD1. The germline V gene has CDR1 LGHNA and CDR2 YSLEER. The CDR3 spans 14 residues. V lost 4 bases and J lost 5; bases outside the gene matches: 6. In DNA, the CDR3 is TGCGCCAGCAGCCGGGACAGGTACGCTACTGAAGCTTTCTTT. It specifies CASSRDRYATEAFF.

This clone was seen more than once but under ten times. This chain uses TRBV15 with TRBJ1-6; D uncertain. The CDR3 contains 17 residues. Germline V gives CDR1 LNHNV, CDR2 YYDKDF (reference sequence). Trimming removed 0 bases at V and 1 base at J, with 10 bases between. CDR3: CATSRDTGKSYNSPLHF. The CDR3 nucleotides are TGTGCCACCAGCAGAGATACGGGGAAATCCTATAATTCACCCCTCCACTTT.

J is TRBJ1-3 and V is TRBV7-2; D call uncertain. Germline V CDR1 and CDR2: SGHTA, FQGNSA. With 6 bases removed from V and 4 bases from J, the gap between germline ends came to 10 bases. The CDR3 sequence is 13 residues long. CDR3 region: CASRESGGNTIYF. The DNA of the CDR3 is TGTGCCAGCAGGGAGTCGGGAGGAAACACCATATATTTT.

The chain joins TRBV27 to TRBJ2-4, with TRBD1 identical over 8 bases. V shed 8 bases and J 3 bases; nucleotides not matched to a gene: 6. CDR1 is MNHEY and CDR2 is SMNVEV in the germline V gene (reference sequence). This CDR3 contains 14 residues. CDR3 protein: CASGPQGVKNIQYF. CDR3 in DNA: TGTGCCAGCGGTCCACAGGGGGTCAAAAACATTCAGTACTTC.

The chain uses TRBV5-1 and TRBJ1-2, with 8 bases identical to TRBD1. The CDR3 spans 14 residues. Germline V gives CDR1 SGHRS, CDR2 YFSETQ. Unmatched junction bases numbered 7, after V lost 4 bases and J lost 5 bases. CDR3 amino acids: CASSLDGTGYGYTF. DNA of the CDR3: TGCGCCAGCAGCCTTGACGGGACAGGATATGGCTACACCTTC.